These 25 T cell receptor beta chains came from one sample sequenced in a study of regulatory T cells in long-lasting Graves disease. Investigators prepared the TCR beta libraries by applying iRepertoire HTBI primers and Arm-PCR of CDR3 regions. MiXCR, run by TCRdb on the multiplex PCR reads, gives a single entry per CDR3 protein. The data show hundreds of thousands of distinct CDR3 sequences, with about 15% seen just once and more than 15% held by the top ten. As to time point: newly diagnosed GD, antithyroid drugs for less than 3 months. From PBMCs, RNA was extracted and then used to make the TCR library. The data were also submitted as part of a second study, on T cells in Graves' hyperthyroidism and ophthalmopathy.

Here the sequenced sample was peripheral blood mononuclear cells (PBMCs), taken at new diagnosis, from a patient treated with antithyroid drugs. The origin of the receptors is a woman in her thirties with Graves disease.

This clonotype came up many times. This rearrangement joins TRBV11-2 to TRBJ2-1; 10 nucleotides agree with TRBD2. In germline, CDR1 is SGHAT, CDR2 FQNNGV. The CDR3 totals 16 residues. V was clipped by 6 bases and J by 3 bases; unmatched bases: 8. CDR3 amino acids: CASRRTSGNYYNEQFF. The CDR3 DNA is TGTGCCAGCAGGCGAACTAGCGGGAACTACTACAATGAGCAGTTCTTC.

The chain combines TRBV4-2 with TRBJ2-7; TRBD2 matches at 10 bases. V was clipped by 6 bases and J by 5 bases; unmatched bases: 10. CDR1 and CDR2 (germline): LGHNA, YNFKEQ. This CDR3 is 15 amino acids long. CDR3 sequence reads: CASSPHLAGVDEQYF. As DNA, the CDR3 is TGTGCCAGCAGTCCCCATCTAGCGGGAGTTGACGAGCAGTACTTC.

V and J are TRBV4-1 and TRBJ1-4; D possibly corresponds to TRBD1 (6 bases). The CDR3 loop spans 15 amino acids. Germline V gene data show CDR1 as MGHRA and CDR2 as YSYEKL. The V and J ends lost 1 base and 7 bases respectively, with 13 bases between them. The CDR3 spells CASSQGTVEGEKLFF. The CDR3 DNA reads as TGCGCCAGCAGCCAAGGGACAGTAGAGGGTGAAAAACTGTTTTTT.

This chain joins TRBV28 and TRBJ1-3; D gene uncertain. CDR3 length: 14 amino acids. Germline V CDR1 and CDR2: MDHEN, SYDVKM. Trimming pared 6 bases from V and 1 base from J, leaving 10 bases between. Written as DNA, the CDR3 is TGTGCCAGCAGAGATGCCACATCTGGAAACACCATATATTTT. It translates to CASRDATSGNTIYF.

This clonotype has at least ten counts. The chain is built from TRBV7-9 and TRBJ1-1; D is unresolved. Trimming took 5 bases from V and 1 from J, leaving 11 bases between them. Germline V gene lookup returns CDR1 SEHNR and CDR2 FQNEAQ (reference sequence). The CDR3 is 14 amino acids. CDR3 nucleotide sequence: TGTGCCAGCAGCGTTATTGGCCCGAACACTGAAGCTTTCTTT. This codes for CASSVIGPNTEAFF.

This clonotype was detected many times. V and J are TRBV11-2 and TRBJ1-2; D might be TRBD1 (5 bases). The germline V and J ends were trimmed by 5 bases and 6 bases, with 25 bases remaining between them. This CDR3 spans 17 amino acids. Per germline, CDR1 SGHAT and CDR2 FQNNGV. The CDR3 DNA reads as TGTGCCAGCAGCAAGATACCGGGACGCCGAATCGTTGATGGCTACACCTTC. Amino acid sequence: CASSKIPGRRIVDGYTF. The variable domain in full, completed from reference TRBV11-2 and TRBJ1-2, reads EAGVAQSPRYKIIEKRQSVAFWCNPISGHATLYWYQQILGQGPKLLIQFQNNGVVDDSQLPKDRFSAERLKGVDSTLKIQPAKLEDSAVYLCASSKIPGRRIVDGYTFGSGTRLTVV.

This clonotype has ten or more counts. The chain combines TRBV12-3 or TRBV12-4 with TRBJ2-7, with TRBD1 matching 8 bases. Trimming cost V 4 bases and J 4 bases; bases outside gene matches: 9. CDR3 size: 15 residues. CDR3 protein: CASSSPGQAQYEQYF. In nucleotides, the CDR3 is TGTGCCAGCAGTTCGCCGGGACAGGCACAGTACGAGCAGTACTTC.

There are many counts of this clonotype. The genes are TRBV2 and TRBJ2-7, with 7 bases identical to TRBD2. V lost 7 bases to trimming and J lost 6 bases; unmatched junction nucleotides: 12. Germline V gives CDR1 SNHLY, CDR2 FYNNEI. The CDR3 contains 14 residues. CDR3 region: CASTSLGGRGEQYF. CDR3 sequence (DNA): TGTGCCAGCACTAGTCTCGGAGGGAGGGGCGAGCAGTACTTC.

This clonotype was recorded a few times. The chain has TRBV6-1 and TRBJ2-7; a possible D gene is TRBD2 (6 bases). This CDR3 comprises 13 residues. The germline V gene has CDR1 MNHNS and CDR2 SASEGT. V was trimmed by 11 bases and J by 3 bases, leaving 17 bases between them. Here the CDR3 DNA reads TGTGCCGCCAGACGGGACGGGAGCTACGAGCAGTACTTC. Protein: CAARRDGSYEQYF.

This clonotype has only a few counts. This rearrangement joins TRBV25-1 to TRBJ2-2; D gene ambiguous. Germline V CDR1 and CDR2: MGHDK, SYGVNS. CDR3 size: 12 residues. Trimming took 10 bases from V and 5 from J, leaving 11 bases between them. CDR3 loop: CAIKKGTGELFF. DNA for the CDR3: TGTGCCATCAAGAAGGGTACCGGGGAGCTGTTTTTT.

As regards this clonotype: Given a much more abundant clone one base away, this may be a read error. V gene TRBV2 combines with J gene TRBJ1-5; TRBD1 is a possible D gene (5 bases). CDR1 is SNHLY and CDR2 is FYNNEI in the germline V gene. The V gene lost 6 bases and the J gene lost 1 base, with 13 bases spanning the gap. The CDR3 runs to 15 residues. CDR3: CASRRAGLSNQPQHF. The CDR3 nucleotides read TGTGCCAGCAGGAGGGCAGGGCTGAGCAATCAGCCCCAGCATTTT.

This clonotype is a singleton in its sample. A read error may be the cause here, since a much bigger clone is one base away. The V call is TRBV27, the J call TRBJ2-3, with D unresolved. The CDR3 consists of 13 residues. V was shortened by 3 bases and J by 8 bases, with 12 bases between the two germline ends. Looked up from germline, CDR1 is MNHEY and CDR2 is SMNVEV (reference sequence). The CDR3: CASSLSRMGTQYF. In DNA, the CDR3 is TGTGCCAGCAGTTTGTCTAGGATGGGTACGCAGTATTTT.

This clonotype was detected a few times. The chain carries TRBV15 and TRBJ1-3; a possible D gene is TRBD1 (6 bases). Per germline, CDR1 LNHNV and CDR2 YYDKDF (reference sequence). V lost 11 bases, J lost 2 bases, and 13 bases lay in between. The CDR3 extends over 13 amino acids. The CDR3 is CAPPQGPGNTIYF. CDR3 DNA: TGTGCCCCCCCACAGGGACCTGGAAACACCATATATTTT.

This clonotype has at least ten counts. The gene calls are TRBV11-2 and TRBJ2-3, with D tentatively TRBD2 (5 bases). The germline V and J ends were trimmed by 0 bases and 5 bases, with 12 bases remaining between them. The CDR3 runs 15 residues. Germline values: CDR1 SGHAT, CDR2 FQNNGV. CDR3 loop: CASSLDGKLQDTQYF. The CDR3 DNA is TGTGCCAGCAGCTTAGACGGGAAGCTTCAAGATACGCAGTATTTT. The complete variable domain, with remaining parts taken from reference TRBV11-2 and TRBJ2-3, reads EAGVAQSPRYKIIEKRQSVAFWCNPISGHATLYWYQQILGQGPKLLIQFQNNGVVDDSQLPKDRFSAERLKGVDSTLKIQPAKLEDSAVYLCASSLDGKLQDTQYFGPGTRLTVL.

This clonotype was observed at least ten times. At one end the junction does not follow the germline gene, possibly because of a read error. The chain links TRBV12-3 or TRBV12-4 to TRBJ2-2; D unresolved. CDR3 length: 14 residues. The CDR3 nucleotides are TGTGCCAGCAGCTTAGGGCAGAACACCGGGGAGCTGTTTTTT. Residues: CASSLGQNTGELFF.

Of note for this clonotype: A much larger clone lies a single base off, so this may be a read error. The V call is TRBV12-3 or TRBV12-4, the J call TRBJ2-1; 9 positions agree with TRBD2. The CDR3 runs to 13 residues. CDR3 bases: TGTGCCAGCAGCTTAGCGGGGGTCAGTGAGCAGTTCTTC. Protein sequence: CASSLAGVSEQFF.

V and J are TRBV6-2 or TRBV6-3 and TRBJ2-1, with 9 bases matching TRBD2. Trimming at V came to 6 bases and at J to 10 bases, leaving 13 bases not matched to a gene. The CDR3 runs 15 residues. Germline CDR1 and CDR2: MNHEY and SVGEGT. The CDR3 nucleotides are TGTGCCAGCAGAAACCCTAGCGGGACTCCGCGGGAGCAGTTCTTC. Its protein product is CASRNPSGTPREQFF.

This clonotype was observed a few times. Written as DNA, the CDR3 is TGTGCCAGTAGTCGCTCCGGGACTAGCGGGAGAAGGGGGAACACCGGGGAGCTGTTTTTT. Translation: CASSRSGTSGRRGNTGELFF. The rearrangement links TRBV19 to TRBJ2-2, with 14 nucleotides matching TRBD2. In germline, CDR1 is LNHDA, CDR2 SQIVND (reference sequence). Losses at the gene ends were 5 bases for V and 1 base for J; bases not matched to a gene: 12. This CDR3 has 20 residues.

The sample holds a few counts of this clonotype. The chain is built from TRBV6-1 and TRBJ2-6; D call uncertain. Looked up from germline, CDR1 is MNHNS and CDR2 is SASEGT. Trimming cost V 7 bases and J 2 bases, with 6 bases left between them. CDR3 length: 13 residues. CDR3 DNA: TGTGCCAGCAACACTCCTGGGGCCAACGTCCTGACTTTC. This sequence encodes CASNTPGANVLTF.

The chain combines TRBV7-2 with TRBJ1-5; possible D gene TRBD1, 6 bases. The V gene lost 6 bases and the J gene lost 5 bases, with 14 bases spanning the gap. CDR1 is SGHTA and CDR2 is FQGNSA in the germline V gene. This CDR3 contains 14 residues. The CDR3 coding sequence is TGTGCCAGCAGTACACAGGGAACGTATCAGCCCCAGCATTTT. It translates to CASSTQGTYQPQHF.

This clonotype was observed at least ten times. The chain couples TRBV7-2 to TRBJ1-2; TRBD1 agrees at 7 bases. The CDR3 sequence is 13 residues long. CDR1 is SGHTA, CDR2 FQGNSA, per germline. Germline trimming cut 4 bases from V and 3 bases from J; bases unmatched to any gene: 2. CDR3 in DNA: TGTGCCAGCAGCTCGACAGGGCACTATGGCTACACCTTC. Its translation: CASSSTGHYGYTF.

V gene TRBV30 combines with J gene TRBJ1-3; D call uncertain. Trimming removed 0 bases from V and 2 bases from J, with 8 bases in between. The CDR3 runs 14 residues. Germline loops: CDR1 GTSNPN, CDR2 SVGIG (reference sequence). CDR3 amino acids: CAWSVAWTGNTIYF. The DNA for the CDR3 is TGTGCCTGGAGTGTAGCCTGGACTGGAAACACCATATATTTT. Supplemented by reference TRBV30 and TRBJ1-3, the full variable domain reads SQTIHQWPATLVQPVGSPLSLECTVEGTSNPNLYWYRQAAGRGLQLLFYSVGIGQISSEVPQNLSASRPQDRQFILSSKKLLLSDSGFYLCAWSVAWTGNTIYFGEGSWLTVV.

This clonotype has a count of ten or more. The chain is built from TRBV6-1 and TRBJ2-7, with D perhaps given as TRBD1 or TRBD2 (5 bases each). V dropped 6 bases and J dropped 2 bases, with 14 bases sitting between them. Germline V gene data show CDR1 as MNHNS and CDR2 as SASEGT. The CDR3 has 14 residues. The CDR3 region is CASRRALGPYEQYF. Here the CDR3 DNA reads TGTGCCAGCAGGCGGGCCCTGGGACCCTACGAGCAGTACTTC.

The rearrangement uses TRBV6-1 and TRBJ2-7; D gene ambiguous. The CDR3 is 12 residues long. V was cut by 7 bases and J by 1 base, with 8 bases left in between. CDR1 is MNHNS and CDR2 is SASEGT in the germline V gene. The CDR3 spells CASTPRSYEQYF. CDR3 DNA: TGTGCCAGCACCCCACGATCCTACGAGCAGTACTTC.

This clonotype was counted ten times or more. The DNA for the CDR3 is TGCAGTGCCCACCTAGCGGGGATCTACGAGCAGTACTTC. Translating gives CSAHLAGIYEQYF. V and J are TRBV20-1 and TRBJ2-7, with TRBD2 identical over 9 bases. The V gene end was trimmed by 6 bases and the J gene end by 3 bases; junction bases not matched to a gene: 6. Per germline, CDR1 DFQATT and CDR2 SNEGSKA (reference sequence). This CDR3 has 13 amino acids.